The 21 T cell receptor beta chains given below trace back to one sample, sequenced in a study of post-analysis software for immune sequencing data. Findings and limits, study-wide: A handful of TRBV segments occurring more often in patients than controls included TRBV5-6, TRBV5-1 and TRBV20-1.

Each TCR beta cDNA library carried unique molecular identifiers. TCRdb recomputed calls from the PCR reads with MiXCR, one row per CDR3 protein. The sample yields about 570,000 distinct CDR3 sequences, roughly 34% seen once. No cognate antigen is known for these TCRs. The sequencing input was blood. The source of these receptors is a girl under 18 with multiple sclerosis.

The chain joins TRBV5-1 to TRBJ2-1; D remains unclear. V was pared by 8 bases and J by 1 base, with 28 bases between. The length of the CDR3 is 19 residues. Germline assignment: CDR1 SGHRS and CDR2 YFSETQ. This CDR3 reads CASPTSGYQDPPSYNEQFF. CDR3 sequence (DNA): TGCGCCAGTCCGACGAGTGGGTACCAAGACCCACCGTCCTACAATGAGCAGTTCTTC.

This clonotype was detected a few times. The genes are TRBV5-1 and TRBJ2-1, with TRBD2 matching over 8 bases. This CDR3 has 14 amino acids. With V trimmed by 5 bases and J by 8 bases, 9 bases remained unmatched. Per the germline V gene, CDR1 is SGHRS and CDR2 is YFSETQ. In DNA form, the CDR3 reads TGCGCCAGCAGGCTCAACGCGGGGGGCCATGAGCAGTTCTTC. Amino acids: CASRLNAGGHEQFF.

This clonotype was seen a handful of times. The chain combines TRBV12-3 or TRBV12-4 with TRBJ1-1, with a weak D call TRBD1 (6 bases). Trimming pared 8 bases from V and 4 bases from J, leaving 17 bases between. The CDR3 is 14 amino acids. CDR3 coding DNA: TGTGCCAGCTCCCCCCGGGGGCATGGCACTGAAGCTTTCTTT. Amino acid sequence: CASSPRGHGTEAFF.

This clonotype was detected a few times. The CDR3 protein is CAITGQSDTQYF. In DNA form, the CDR3 reads TGTGCCATCACTGGACAGTCAGATACGCAGTATTTT. This rearrangement joins TRBV10-3 to TRBJ2-3, with a weak D call TRBD1 (6 bases). The CDR3 covers 12 residues. The V gene's germline CDR1 is ENHRY and CDR2 SYGVKD. V lost 7 bases to trimming and J lost 4 bases, with 9 bases between them.

The CDR3 is CASSLVEGSPTDTQYF. The CDR3 DNA reads TGTGCCAGCAGCTTGGTCGAAGGGTCGCCCACAGATACGCAGTATTTT. J is TRBJ2-3 and V is TRBV5-5, with D uncertain. Looked up from germline, CDR1 is SGHKS and CDR2 is YYEKEE (reference sequence). The CDR3 has 16 residues. Between the trimmed V and J ends, which lost 0 bases and 2 bases, there was a span of 13 bases.

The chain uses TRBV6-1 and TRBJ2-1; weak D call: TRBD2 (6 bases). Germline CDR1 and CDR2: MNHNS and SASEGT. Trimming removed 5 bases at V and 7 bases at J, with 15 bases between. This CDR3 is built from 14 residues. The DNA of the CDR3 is TGTGCCAGCAGTCCCCGGGACTTAAGAAATGAGCAGTTCTTC. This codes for CASSPRDLRNEQFF.

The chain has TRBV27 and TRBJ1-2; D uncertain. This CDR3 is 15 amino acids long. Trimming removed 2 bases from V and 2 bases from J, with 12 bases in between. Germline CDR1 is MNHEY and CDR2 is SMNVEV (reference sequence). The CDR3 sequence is CASSLSGPNNYGYTF. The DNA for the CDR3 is TGTGCCAGCAGTTTAAGCGGTCCTAACAACTATGGCTACACCTTC.

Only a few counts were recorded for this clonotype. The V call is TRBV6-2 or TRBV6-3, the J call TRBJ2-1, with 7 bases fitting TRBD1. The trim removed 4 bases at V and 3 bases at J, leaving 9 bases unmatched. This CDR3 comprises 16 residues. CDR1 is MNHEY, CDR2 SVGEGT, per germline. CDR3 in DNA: TGTGCCAGCAGTTCCCACAGGGGCCCTAACTACAATGAGCAGTTCTTC. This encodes CASSSHRGPNYNEQFF.

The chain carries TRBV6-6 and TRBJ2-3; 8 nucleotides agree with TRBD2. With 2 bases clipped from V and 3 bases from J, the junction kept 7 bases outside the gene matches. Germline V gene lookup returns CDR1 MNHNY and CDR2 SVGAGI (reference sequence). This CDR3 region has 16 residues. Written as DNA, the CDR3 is TGTGCCAGCAGTTACCTTGCGGGGGGCATGACAGATACGCAGTATTTT. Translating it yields CASSYLAGGMTDTQYF.

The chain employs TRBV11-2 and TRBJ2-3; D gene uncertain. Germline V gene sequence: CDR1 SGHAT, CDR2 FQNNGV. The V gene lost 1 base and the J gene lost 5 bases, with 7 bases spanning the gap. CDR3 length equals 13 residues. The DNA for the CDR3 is TGTGCCAGCAGCTTAGTGTCTATAGATACGCAGTATTTT. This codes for CASSLVSIDTQYF.

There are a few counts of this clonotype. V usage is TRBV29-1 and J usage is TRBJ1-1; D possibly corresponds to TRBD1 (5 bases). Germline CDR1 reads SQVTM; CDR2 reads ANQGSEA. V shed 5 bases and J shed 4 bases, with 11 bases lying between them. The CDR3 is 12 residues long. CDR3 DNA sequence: TGCAGCGTTTCAGGGATTGGCACTGAAGCTTTCTTT. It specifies CSVSGIGTEAFF.

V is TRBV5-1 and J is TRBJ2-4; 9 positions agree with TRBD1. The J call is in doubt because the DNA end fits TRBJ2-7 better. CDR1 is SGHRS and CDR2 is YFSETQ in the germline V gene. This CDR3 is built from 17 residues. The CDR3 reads CASSLALGGQGSYEQYF. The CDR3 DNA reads TGCGCCAGCAGCTTGGCCTTGGGGGGACAGGGATCCTACGAGCAGTACTTC.

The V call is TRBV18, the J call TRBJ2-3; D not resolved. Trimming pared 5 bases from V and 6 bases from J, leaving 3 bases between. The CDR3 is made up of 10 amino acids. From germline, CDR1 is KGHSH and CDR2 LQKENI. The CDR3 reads CASSEDTQYF. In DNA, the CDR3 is TGTGCCAGCTCAGAGGATACGCAGTATTTT.

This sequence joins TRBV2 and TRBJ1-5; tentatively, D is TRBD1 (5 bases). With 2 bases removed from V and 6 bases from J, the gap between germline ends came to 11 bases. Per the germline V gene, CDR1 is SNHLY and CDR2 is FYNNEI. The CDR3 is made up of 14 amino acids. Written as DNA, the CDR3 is TGTGCCAGCAGTGAACGGCAGGGCGCTCAGCCCCAGCATTTT. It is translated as CASSERQGAQPQHF.

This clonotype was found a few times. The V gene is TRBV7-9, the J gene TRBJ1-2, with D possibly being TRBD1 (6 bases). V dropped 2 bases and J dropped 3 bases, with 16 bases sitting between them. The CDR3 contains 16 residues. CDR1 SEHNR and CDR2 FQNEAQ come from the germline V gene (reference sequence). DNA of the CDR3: TGTGCCAGCAGCTTACACAGGGAGGTTTCTGACTATGGCTACACCTTC. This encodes CASSLHREVSDYGYTF.

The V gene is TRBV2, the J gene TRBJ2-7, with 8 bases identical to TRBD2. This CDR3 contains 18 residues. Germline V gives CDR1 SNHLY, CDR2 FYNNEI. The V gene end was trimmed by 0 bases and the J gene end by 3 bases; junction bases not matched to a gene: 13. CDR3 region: CASSEASLGGVGDYEQYF. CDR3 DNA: TGTGCCAGCAGTGAAGCATCACTCGGGGGGGTAGGAGACTACGAGCAGTACTTC.

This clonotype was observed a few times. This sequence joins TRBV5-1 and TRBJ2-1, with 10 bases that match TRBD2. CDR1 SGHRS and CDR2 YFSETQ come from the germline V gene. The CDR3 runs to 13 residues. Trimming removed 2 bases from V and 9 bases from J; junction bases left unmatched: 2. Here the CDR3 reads CASSLPSGGEQFF. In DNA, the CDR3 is TGCGCCAGCAGCTTACCTAGCGGGGGTGAGCAGTTCTTC.

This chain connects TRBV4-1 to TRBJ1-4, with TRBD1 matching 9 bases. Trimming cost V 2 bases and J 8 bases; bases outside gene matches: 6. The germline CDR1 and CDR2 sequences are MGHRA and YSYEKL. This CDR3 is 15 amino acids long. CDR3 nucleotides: TGCGCCAGCAGCCAACCTCGGGACAGGGTAGAAAAACTGTTTTTT. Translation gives CASSQPRDRVEKLFF.

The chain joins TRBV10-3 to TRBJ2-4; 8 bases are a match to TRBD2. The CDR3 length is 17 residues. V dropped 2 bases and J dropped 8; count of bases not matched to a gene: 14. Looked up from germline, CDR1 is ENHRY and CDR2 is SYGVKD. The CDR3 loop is CAISEGPLRSGGDIQYF. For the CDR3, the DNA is TGTGCCATCAGTGAGGGTCCCCTGAGGAGCGGGGGAGACATTCAGTACTTC.

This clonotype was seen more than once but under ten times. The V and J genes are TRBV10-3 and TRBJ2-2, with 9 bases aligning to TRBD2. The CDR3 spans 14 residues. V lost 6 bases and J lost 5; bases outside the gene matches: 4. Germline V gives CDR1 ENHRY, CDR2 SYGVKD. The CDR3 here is CAIRGLAGTGELFF. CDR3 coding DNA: TGTGCCATCAGGGGACTAGCAGGAACCGGGGAGCTGTTTTTT.

CDR3 sequence reads: CSARPGSIYIGELFF. The CDR3 nucleotides read TGCAGTGCTAGACCCGGGTCCATATACATCGGGGAGCTGTTTTTT. The V and J genes are TRBV20-1 and TRBJ2-2, with D unclear. The length of the CDR3 is 15 residues. Trimming cost V 2 bases and J 7 bases, with 17 bases left between them. CDR1 is DFQATT and CDR2 is SNEGSKA in the germline V gene (reference sequence).